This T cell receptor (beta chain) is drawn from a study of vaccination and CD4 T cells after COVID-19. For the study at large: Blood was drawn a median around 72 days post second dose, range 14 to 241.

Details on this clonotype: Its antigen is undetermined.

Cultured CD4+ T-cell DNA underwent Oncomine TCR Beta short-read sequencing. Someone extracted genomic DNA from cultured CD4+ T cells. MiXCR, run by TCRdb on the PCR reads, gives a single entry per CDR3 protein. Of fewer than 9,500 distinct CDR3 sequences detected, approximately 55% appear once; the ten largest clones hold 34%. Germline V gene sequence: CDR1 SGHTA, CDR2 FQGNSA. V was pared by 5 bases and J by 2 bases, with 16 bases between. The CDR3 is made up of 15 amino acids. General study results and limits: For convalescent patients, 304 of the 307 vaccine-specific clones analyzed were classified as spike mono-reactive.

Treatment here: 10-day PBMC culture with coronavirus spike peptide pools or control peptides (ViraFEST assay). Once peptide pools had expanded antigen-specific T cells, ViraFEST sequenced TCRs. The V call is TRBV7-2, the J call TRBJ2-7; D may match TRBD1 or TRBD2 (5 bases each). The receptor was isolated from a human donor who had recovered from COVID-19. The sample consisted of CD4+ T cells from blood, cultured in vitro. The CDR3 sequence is CASSEAGTDPYEQYF. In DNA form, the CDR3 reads TGTGCCAGCAGCGAAGCCGGGACGGATCCCTACGAGCAGTACTTC.